One and the same sample provided the 19 T cell receptor beta chains below, sequenced in a study of T cell responses to AZD1222 COVID-19 vaccine. Assay used: immunoSEQ multiplex PCR; TCRdb lists only in-frame clones, some missing. The profile shows around 91,000 clones, around nine tenths of them singletons. The input for sequencing was peripheral blood, taken on day 0 of AZD1222 vaccination. These receptors came from an adult in good health.

V usage is TRBV27 and J usage is TRBJ1-6, with D possibly matching TRBD1 (6 bases). CDR3 size: 14 residues. Trimming left V 2 bases short and J 7 bases short, with 9 bases between. CDR1 and CDR2 from the germline V gene are MNHEY and SMNVEV (reference sequence). This CDR3 reads CASSLQGFNSPLHF. The CDR3 DNA is TGTGCCAGCAGTTTACAGGGGTTCAATTCACCCCTCCACTTT.

This clone was found a few times. The V call is TRBV10-2, the J call TRBJ1-2; D gene unclear. The CDR3 contains 14 residues. CDR1 is WSHSY, CDR2 SAAADI, per germline. Trimming removed 0 bases from V and 7 bases from J, with 12 bases in between. In nucleotides, the CDR3 is TGCGCCAGCAGTGAGTCGAGGGCTTTAGGTGGCTACACCTTC. It specifies CASSESRALGGYTF.

This chain uses TRBV5-1 with TRBJ1-4; D gene uncertain. Trimming removed 9 bases from V and 0 bases from J, with 9 bases in between. Germline assignment: CDR1 SGHRS and CDR2 YFSETQ. The CDR3 runs 13 residues. The CDR3 loop reads CATSVATNEKLFF. In DNA form, the CDR3 reads TGCGCCACCTCGGTTGCAACTAATGAAAAACTGTTTTTT.

The chain couples TRBV18 to TRBJ1-4, with D tentatively TRBD1 (5 bases). The length of the CDR3 is 14 residues. V lost 8 bases to trimming and J lost 7 bases, with 17 bases between them. Germline CDR1 is KGHSH and CDR2 is LQKENI. As DNA, the CDR3 is TGTGCCAGCCGCGGGCGGGACCTCAGTGAAAAACTGTTTTTT. This translates into CASRGRDLSEKLFF.

To note about this clone: Different DNA sequences within this sample yield the same CDR3. The chain uses TRBV24-1 and TRBJ1-5; D not resolved. The CDR3 spans 12 residues. Per germline, CDR1 KGHDR and CDR2 SFDVKD. Trimming took 4 bases from V and 4 from J, leaving 4 bases between them. The CDR3 region has the DNA TGTGCCACCAGTGACTCAAATCAGCCCCAGCATTTT. Translation gives CATSDSNQPQHF.

The V gene is TRBV12-5, the J gene TRBJ2-7; D may correspond to TRBD1 or TRBD2 (5 bases each). The CDR3 is 15 residues long. The germline gives CDR1 LGHNT, CDR2 FRNRAP. V gave up 5 bases and J gave up 6 bases, with 20 bases separating them. For the CDR3, the DNA is TGTGCTAGTGGTCCGGGGACGGGCGCTAGGGCCGAGCAGTACTTC. As protein: CASGPGTGARAEQYF.

This chain joins TRBV5-4 and TRBJ1-2, with D perhaps matching TRBD1 (6 bases). The germline gives CDR1 SGHNT, CDR2 YYREEE (reference sequence). V was shortened by 4 bases and J by 8 bases, with 27 bases between the two germline ends. The CDR3 totals 17 residues. The CDR3 loop reads CASSLPGGRKVSKGYTF. CDR3 sequence (DNA): TGTGCCAGCAGCCTTCCCGGGGGGCGCAAGGTCTCGAAGGGCTACACCTTC. Using reference TRBV5-4 and TRBJ1-2 for the parts outside the CDR3, the full variable domain is ETGVTQSPTHLIKTRGQQVTLRCSSQSGHNTVSWYQQALGQGPQFIFQYYREEENGRGNFPPRFSGLQFPNYSSELNVNALELDDSALYLCASSLPGGRKVSKGYTFGSGTRLTVV.

This sequence joins TRBV19 and TRBJ2-5, with 8 bases lining up with TRBD1. The germline gives CDR1 LNHDA, CDR2 SQIVND (reference sequence). The CDR3 has 14 amino acids. V lost 5 bases and J lost 4; bases outside the gene matches: 6. The chain's CDR3 is CASSHTGGLETQYF. CDR3 in DNA: TGTGCCAGTAGTCATACAGGGGGGTTAGAGACCCAGTACTTC.

The rearrangement uses TRBV28 and TRBJ1-2; D call uncertain. CDR3 length equals 13 residues. The V end lost 6 bases, the J end lost 2 bases, and 10 bases lay between the germline ends. Germline CDR1 is MDHEN and CDR2 is SYDVKM. The CDR3 DNA reads as TGTGCCAGCAGAAATCCCCTCAACTATGGCTACACCTTC. Its translation is CASRNPLNYGYTF.

The rearrangement links TRBV11-2 to TRBJ1-2, with no clear D. The V end was cut by 1 base, the J end by 8 bases, with 17 bases between. The germline V gene has CDR1 SGHAT and CDR2 FQNNGV. The CDR3 spans 15 residues. CDR3 in amino acids: CASSLVAVPGTGYTF. As DNA, the CDR3 is TGTGCCAGCAGCTTAGTTGCCGTCCCGGGCACGGGCTACACCTTC.

The J gene is TRBJ2-7, the V gene TRBV10-3; the D gene is possibly TRBD1 (6 bases). The CDR3 is 16 amino acids. CDR1 and CDR2 from the germline V gene are ENHRY and SYGVKD. The V and J ends lost 1 base and 0 bases respectively, with 13 bases between them. The CDR3 sequence: CAISEYPGTTSYEQYF. In DNA form, the CDR3 reads TGTGCCATCAGTGAGTATCCCGGGACAACCTCCTACGAGCAGTACTTC.

V usage is TRBV6-2 or TRBV6-3 and J usage is TRBJ2-4; D is undetermined. Germline values: CDR1 MNHEY, CDR2 SVGEGT. V lost 6 bases and J 5 bases, leaving 17 bases between the germline ends. The CDR3 totals 15 residues. The CDR3 protein is CASSPTWFVENIQYF. The CDR3 coding sequence is TGTGCCAGCAGCCCTACCTGGTTCGTTGAAAACATTCAGTACTTC.

The V call is TRBV5-5, the J call TRBJ1-3; 8 bases line up with TRBD1. Germline V gene lookup returns CDR1 SGHKS and CDR2 YYEKEE (reference sequence). This CDR3 has 15 residues. The V gene end was trimmed by 4 bases and the J gene end by 3 bases; junction bases not matched to a gene: 6. CDR3 coding DNA: TGTGCCAGCAGCCCCGGACAGGGCAGTGGAAACACCATATATTTT. This translates into CASSPGQGSGNTIYF.

Points on this clone: The junction does not match germline at one end; this may be a read error. V gene TRBV7-3 combines with J gene TRBJ2-2; D unclear. Per germline, CDR1 SGHTA and CDR2 FQGTGA. This CDR3 is 13 amino acids long. The CDR3 protein is CASSLTGTGELFF. The CDR3 DNA sequence: TGTGCCAGCAGCCTAACGGGTACCGGGGAGCTGTTTTTT.

The rearrangement uses TRBV5-6 and TRBJ1-1; TRBD1 is a possible D gene (5 bases). Trimming shortened V by 4 bases and J by 7 bases, and 14 bases separated the two germline ends. CDR1 and CDR2 (germline): SGHDT, YYEEEE. This CDR3 region has 13 residues. In nucleotides, the CDR3 is TGTGCCAGCAGCCGGCGGGGTCAGGGTGAAGCTTTCTTT. It codes for CASSRRGQGEAFF.

This chain links TRBV29-1 with TRBJ2-2, with D perhaps matching TRBD2 (5 bases). Trimming stripped 5 bases from V and 6 bases from J, with 10 bases between. Germline V CDR1 and CDR2: SQVTM, ANQGSEA. This CDR3 is built from 12 residues. Written as DNA, the CDR3 is TGCAGCGTTATTAGGGAGTCCGGGGAGCTGTTTTTT. Amino acids: CSVIRESGELFF.

The chain combines TRBV19 with TRBJ2-1; 12 bases are a match to TRBD1. The CDR3 is 16 amino acids. The junction had 11 bases not matched to a gene; V was cut back by 5 bases and J by 9 bases. The germline V gene has CDR1 LNHDA and CDR2 SQIVND (reference sequence). CDR3 bases: TGTGCCAGTAGTTCGCGCGCCGGGACAGGGGGCGCTGAGCAGTTCTTC. As protein: CASSSRAGTGGAEQFF. Complete variable domain (other parts from reference TRBV19 and TRBJ2-1): DGGITQSPKYLFRKEGQNVTLSCEQNLNHDAMYWYRQDPGQGLRLIYYSQIVNDFQKGDIAEGYSVSREKKESFPLTVTSAQKNPTAFYLCASSSRAGTGGAEQFFGPGTRLTVL.

V and J are TRBV21-1 and TRBJ1-1; the table's D call, TRBD1, was not checked against the DNA. TRBV21-1 is a pseudogene segment. The CDR3 sequence is 18 residues long. As DNA, the CDR3 is TGTGCCAGCAGCAAAAATGGGATCGGAAGGGGGTCAGGCACTGAAGCTTTCTTT. The encoded protein is CASSKNGIGRGSGTEAFF.

The rearrangement uses TRBV6-2 or TRBV6-3 and TRBJ2-4; weak D call: TRBD1 (6 bases). The germline V and J ends were trimmed by 5 bases and 1 base, with 21 bases remaining between them. The germline V gene has CDR1 MNHEY and CDR2 SVGEGT. The CDR3 consists of 18 residues. The CDR3: CASSPPRTGSLAKNIQYF. CDR3 nucleotide sequence: TGTGCCAGCAGTCCGCCTCGTACAGGGTCCTTGGCCAAAAACATTCAGTACTTC.